Included here is one T cell receptor (beta chain) sequence, with context. Its antigen remains unknown. RNA transcripts served as the template for amplifying TCR beta CDR3 regions. HTBI primers were the set used in a first-round RT-PCR of the TCR CDR3. From the multiplex PCR reads, TCRdb called clonotypes with MiXCR, one entry per CDR3 protein. The repertoire holds some 550,000 distinct CDR3 sequences, with approximately 16% as singletons. The data originate from a study of T cells in Graves' hyperthyroidism and ophthalmopathy. Study-level results: The model identified upcoming ophthalmopathy a median 6.5 months ahead of onset.

Individuals with ophthalmopathy presented a Clinical Activity Score of at least 3, a NOSPECS grade of at least 4 and a duration under 3 months. Each diagnosis was grounded in clinical symptoms, serum thyroxine and TRAb, thyroid ultrasound, and orbital computed tomography. This sample holds PBMCs from 8.5 to 10 ml fresh peripheral blood. The CDR3 is 14 residues long. The germline CDR1 and CDR2 sequences are LNHNV and YYDKDF (reference sequence). V was shortened by 0 bases and J by 8 bases, with 13 bases between the two germline ends. The specimen was blood. The genes are TRBV15 and TRBJ1-2; possible D gene TRBD1, 6 bases. The clonotype comes from a woman in her 40s with Graves' ophthalmopathy. The CDR3 sequence is CATSRDKGGWGYTF. The CDR3 coding sequence is TGTGCCACCAGCAGAGATAAGGGGGGCTGGGGCTACACCTTC.